Reported below is one T cell receptor (beta chain). No antigen is known for it. The source of the sample is a study of cytomegalovirus exposure and HLA in healthy donors. The PCR ran on 60 Vbeta and 13 Jbeta primers. TCRdb's copy holds only in-frame clones and misses some; the assay was immunoSEQ multiplex PCR. Of around 140,000 clones detected, approximately 61% appear once; the ten largest clones hold less than 3%. The germline gives CDR1 SGHKS, CDR2 YYEKEE (reference sequence). V lost 4 bases and J lost 6; bases outside the gene matches: 9. CDR3 length: 14 residues. Nominal health characterized the donors when sampled, though unrecorded immune exposures were likely. Study-wide results and caveats: Immune exposure data for these donors was limited to CMV serostatus. In vitro, a few CMV-associated chains proved specific for CMV antigens. In a later analysis, specific HLA alleles were associated with over 15,000 TCR beta sequences at a 0.05 false discovery rate.

This receptor was identified in a woman in her 40s in good health and CMV-seronegative. V and J are TRBV5-5 and TRBJ2-7; TRBD1 aligns across 8 bases. Input material: PBMCs. The CDR3 spells CASSGRDRRPEQYF. The DNA for the CDR3 is TGTGCCAGCAGCGGCCGGGACAGGCGCCCCGAGCAGTACTTC.